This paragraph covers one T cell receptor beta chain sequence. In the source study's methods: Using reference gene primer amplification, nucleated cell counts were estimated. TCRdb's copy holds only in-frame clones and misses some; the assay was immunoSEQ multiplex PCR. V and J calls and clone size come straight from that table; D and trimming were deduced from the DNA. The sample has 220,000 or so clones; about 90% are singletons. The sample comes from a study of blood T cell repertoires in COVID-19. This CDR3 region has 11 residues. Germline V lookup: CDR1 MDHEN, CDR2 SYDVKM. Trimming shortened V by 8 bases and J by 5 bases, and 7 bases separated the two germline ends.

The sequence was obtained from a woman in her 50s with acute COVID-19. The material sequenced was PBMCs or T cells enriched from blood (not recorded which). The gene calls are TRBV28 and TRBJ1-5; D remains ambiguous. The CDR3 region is CASGPYQPQHF. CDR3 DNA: TGTGCCAGCGGCCCTTATCAGCCCCAGCATTTT.